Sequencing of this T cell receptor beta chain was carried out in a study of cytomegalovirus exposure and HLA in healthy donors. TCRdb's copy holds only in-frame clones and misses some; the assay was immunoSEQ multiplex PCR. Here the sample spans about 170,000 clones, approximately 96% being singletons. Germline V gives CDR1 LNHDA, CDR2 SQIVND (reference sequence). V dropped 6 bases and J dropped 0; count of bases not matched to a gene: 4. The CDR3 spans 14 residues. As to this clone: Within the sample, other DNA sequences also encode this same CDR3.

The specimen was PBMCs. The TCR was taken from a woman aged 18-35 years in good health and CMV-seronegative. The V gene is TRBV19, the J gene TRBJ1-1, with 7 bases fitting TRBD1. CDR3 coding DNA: TGTGCCAGTAGGCCTCAGGGGGTGAACACTGAAGCTTTCTTT. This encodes CASRPQGVNTEAFF.